What follows is one T cell receptor beta chain and its context. These data belong to a study of T-cell reconstitution after alpha-beta-depleted transplantation in children. V gave up 7 bases and J gave up 6 bases, with 18 bases separating them. The CDR3 spans 14 residues. Construction of the TCRbeta library involved unique molecular identifiers. TCRdb itself ran the PCR reads through MiXCR, one entry per CDR3 protein. This sample has around 500,000 distinct CDR3 sequences, with roughly an eighth found just once. This clonotype was sampled from a human donor who donated a stem cell graft to a child with combined immunodeficiency. The rearrangement links TRBV12-3 or TRBV12-4 to TRBJ1-1; maybe TRBD1 (6 bases). The sample in question was PBMCs from the stem cell graft donor, obtained from the stem cell graft. CDR3 DNA: TGTGCCAGCACCCCTACAGGGAGGTGGGCTGAAGCTTTCTTT. Its protein product is CASTPTGRWAEAFF.